The clone carrying this T cell receptor beta chain was detected a few times. Its target is unknown. This entry comes from a study of early T cells in non-severe SARS-CoV-2 infection. Study summary: The chains were unpaired, and the sequenced material was bulk RNA from unsorted whole blood. Study results and caveats: Reliance on VDJdb matching favored anti-spike CD8 responses; private and CD4 specificities were missed.

Attached unique molecular identifiers marked individual cDNA molecules. TCRdb used MiXCR to reprocess the 5' RACE reads, holding one entry per CDR3 protein. The sample shows some 45,000 distinct CDR3 sequences, less than 9.5% of them seen only once. CDR3 length: 13 residues. The V and J ends lost 5 bases and 4 bases respectively, with 11 bases between them. The V gene's germline CDR1 is MDHEN and CDR2 SYDVKM. This clonotype was obtained from an adult who was a healthcare worker with PCR-confirmed SARS-CoV-2 infection or an uninfected control (not recorded which). The chain uses TRBV28 and TRBJ1-2; a possible D gene is TRBD1 (5 bases). Sequenced here: whole blood, sampled at baseline. CDR3 amino acids: CASSLPQGYGYTF. The DNA of the CDR3 is TGTGCCAGCAGTCTACCGCAGGGCTATGGCTACACCTTC.